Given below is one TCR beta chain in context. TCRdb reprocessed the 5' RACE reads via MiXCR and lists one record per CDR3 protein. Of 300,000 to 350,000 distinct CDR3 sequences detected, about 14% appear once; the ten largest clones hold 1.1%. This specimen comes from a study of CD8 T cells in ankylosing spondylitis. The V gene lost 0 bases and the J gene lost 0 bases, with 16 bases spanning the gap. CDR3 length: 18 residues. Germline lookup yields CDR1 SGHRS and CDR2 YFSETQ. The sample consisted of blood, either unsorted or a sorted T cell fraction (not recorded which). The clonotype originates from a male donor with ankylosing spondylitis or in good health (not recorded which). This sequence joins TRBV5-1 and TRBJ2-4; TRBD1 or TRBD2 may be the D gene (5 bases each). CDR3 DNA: TGCGCCAGCAGCTTGGCGCCCGGGGCTCAGCTAGCCAAAAACATTCAGTACTTC. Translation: CASSLAPGAQLAKNIQYF. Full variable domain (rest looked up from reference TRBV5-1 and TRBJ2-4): KAGVTQTPRYLIKTRGQQVTLSCSPISGHRSVSWYQQTPGQGLQFLFEYFSETQRNKGNFPGRFSGRQFSNSRSEMNVSTLELGDSALYLCASSLAPGAQLAKNIQYFGAGTRLSVL.